The next 27 T cell receptor beta chains were all read from a single sample in a study of shared clonotypes between healthy human individuals (dated by TCRdb to 2020 to 2022). The method behind the library was the immunoSEQ multiplex PCR assay. Not all clones reach the TCRdb copy of this immuneACCESS table, which keeps in-frame sequences only. Checked studies attribute under half of the gap to unresolved V genes and leave the rest unexplained. Recorded for this sample are some 1 million clones; under 80% of them occurred a single time. Of the sample, about 1.5% is held by the ten largest clones. Sequenced sample: memory CD4+ T cells sorted from blood. The intended sense of this specimen's cell subset or site label: CD45RA-negative fraction. The receptors were gathered from a young man in good health.

About this clone: An end of the junction differs from the germline gene, which may be a read error. This chain connects TRBV7-7 to TRBJ2-5; the match to TRBD2 covers 11 bases. The CDR3 is 15 amino acids. CDR1 is SSHAT, CDR2 FNYEAQ, per germline (reference sequence). The CDR3 sequence: CASSLVAGGPETQYF. In DNA form, the CDR3 reads TGTGCTAGCAGCTTAGTAGCGGGGGGGCCAGAGACCCAGTACTTC.

The V call is TRBV10-3, the J call TRBJ1-2; no firm D call. Germline lookup yields CDR1 ENHRY and CDR2 SYGVKD. V gave up 6 bases and J gave up 8 bases, with 10 bases separating them. CDR3 length: 11 amino acids. This CDR3 is CAISYAGGYTF. The CDR3, as DNA: TGTGCCATCAGCTATGCAGGAGGCTACACCTTC.

The chain joins TRBV6-6 to TRBJ1-1; no reliable D call. Trimming cost V 5 bases and J 0 bases, with 7 bases left between them. The V gene's germline CDR1 is MNHNY and CDR2 SVGAGI (reference sequence). The CDR3 length is 13 residues. CDR3 residues: CASSGMMNTEAFF. CDR3 DNA sequence: TGTGCCAGCAGTGGCATGATGAACACTGAAGCTTTCTTT.

The V and J genes are TRBV6-5 and TRBJ2-7, with TRBD1 matching 9 bases. The germline V gene encodes CDR1 MNHEY and CDR2 SVGAGI. With 4 bases clipped from V and 8 bases from J, the junction kept 3 bases outside the gene matches. The length of the CDR3 is 12 residues. The CDR3 region is CASSFGQGKQYF. The CDR3 DNA reads TGTGCCAGCAGTTTCGGACAGGGGAAGCAGTACTTC.

On this clone: One end of the junction does not line up with germline, which may come from a read error. The chain's CDR3 is CASSVGLAGGEQFF. Here the CDR3 DNA reads TGTGCTAGCAGCGTGGGACTAGCGGGAGGTGAGCAGTTCTTC. J is TRBJ2-1 and V is TRBV7-7; 15 bases align to TRBD2. Germline V gene data show CDR1 as SSHAT and CDR2 as FNYEAQ (reference sequence). This CDR3 is 14 amino acids long.

The chain uses TRBV5-1 and TRBJ2-5; unclear D gene. CDR3 size: 14 residues. V lost 2 bases and J 2 bases, leaving 10 bases between the germline ends. Germline assignment: CDR1 SGHRS and CDR2 YFSETQ. Here the CDR3 DNA reads TGCGCCAGCAGCTTCGAGGCAAGGCAAGAGACCCAGTACTTC. Protein sequence: CASSFEARQETQYF.

The V gene is TRBV6-5, the J gene TRBJ1-5, with TRBD1 as a possible D gene (6 bases). CDR1 MNHEY and CDR2 SVGAGI come from the germline V gene. This CDR3 is 15 amino acids long. Trimming stripped 5 bases from V and 2 bases from J, with 13 bases between. CDR3 DNA: TGTGCCAGCAGTCCCCTCGCAGGGGGCAATCAGCCCCAGCATTTT. Translated: CASSPLAGGNQPQHF.

The chain recombines TRBV5-1 with TRBJ2-4; D remains unclear. This CDR3 has 14 residues. The V gene's germline CDR1 is SGHRS and CDR2 YFSETQ. Trimming shortened V by 2 bases and J by 6 bases, and 12 bases separated the two germline ends. In DNA form, the CDR3 reads TGCGCCAGCAGCTTTTCACAAACGGGAAACATTCAGTACTTC. It translates to CASSFSQTGNIQYF.

This clone was counted only a few times. The chain joins TRBV7-2 to TRBJ2-5; D is ambiguous. Germline values: CDR1 SGHTA, CDR2 FQGNSA. The CDR3 is made up of 12 amino acids. V lost 5 bases and J lost 6, with 10 bases in between. CDR3 bases: TGTGCCAGCAGCCCGGACCTTCAGACCCAGTACTTC. This translates into CASSPDLQTQYF.

This clone was seen a few times. The V and J genes are TRBV5-6 and TRBJ2-7, with 8 bases lining up with TRBD2. The germline V gene encodes CDR1 SGHDT and CDR2 YYEEEE. J lost 4 bases, V lost 4 bases, and 13 bases had no gene match. The CDR3 has 16 amino acids. The CDR3, as DNA: TGTGCCAGCAGCCCAACTGACGGGAGGGCCTTTTACGAGCAGTACTTC. Protein product: CASSPTDGRAFYEQYF.

The rearrangement links TRBV9 to TRBJ2-7; 8 nucleotides line up with TRBD1. V dropped 6 bases and J dropped 2; count of bases not matched to a gene: 10. This CDR3 has 15 amino acids. Germline V gene sequence: CDR1 SGDLS, CDR2 YYNGEE. The CDR3 DNA reads TGTGCCAGCAACGAAGGGACAGGCTATACCTACGAGCAGTACTTC. This gives the protein CASNEGTGYTYEQYF.

This clone was observed a handful of times. The chain carries TRBV30 and TRBJ2-2; no clear D. Germline-derived CDR1 and CDR2 are GTSNPN and SVGIG (reference sequence). V shed 0 bases and J shed 5 bases, with 7 bases lying between them. This CDR3 contains 13 residues. In DNA, the CDR3 is TGTGCCTGGAGTGTCCTTCGAACCGGGGAGCTGTTTTTT. Its translation is CAWSVLRTGELFF. Variable domain in full (rest from reference TRBV30 and TRBJ2-2): SQTIHQWPATLVQPVGSPLSLECTVEGTSNPNLYWYRQAAGRGLQLLFYSVGIGQISSEVPQNLSASRPQDRQFILSSKKLLLSDSGFYLCAWSVLRTGELFFGEGSRLTVL.

This clone appeared a few times. The chain links TRBV18 to TRBJ1-1; the match to TRBD1 covers 10 bases. Germline assignment: CDR1 KGHSH and CDR2 LQKENI. With 4 bases clipped from V and 0 bases from J, the junction kept 5 bases outside the gene matches. This CDR3 is built from 16 residues. CDR3 residues: CASSLGQGSVNTEAFF. For the CDR3, the DNA is TGTGCCAGCTCACTGGGACAGGGGTCGGTGAACACTGAAGCTTTCTTT.

The chain carries TRBV19 and TRBJ2-5; 8 nucleotides match TRBD2. CDR3 length: 15 amino acids. Germline-derived CDR1 and CDR2 are LNHDA and SQIVND (reference sequence). V shed 2 bases, J shed 4 bases, and the junction held 6 bases outside the gene matches. CDR3 sequence: CASSISGGPGETQYF. CDR3 bases: TGTGCCAGTAGTATATCGGGAGGGCCGGGAGAGACCCAGTACTTC.

This chain uses TRBV5-5 with TRBJ2-3; 9 nucleotides agree with TRBD1. The CDR3 sequence is 16 residues long. With 2 bases clipped from V and 3 bases from J, the junction kept 7 bases outside the gene matches. Germline assignment: CDR1 SGHKS and CDR2 YYEKEE (reference sequence). The CDR3 sequence is CASSLPRTGETDTQYF. The CDR3 DNA reads TGTGCCAGCAGCTTACCTCGGACAGGGGAAACAGATACGCAGTATTTT.

The J gene is TRBJ1-5, the V gene TRBV25-1; D might be TRBD1 (5 bases). The CDR3 has 13 residues. Germline CDR1 reads MGHDK; CDR2 reads SYGVNS. The ends were cut back, 6 bases at V and 3 bases at J, with 9 bases in the middle. CDR3 sequence: CASSRDFNQPQHF. CDR3 bases: TGTGCCAGCAGCAGGGATTTCAATCAGCCCCAGCATTTT.

The CDR3: CASSRTSVSGNTIYF. CDR3 DNA sequence: TGTGCCAGCAGCCGTACATCGGTCTCTGGAAACACCATATATTTT. The rearrangement uses TRBV25-1 and TRBJ1-3, with D uncertain. V lost 6 bases, J lost 0 bases, and 12 bases lay in between. Germline V CDR1 and CDR2: MGHDK, SYGVNS. The CDR3 is 15 amino acids.

About this clone: The same CDR3 can be traced to other DNA sequences in this sample. The chain joins TRBV2 to TRBJ2-7; D remains unclear. The germline V gene has CDR1 SNHLY and CDR2 FYNNEI. Trimming shortened V by 6 bases and J by 3 bases, and 3 bases separated the two germline ends. The CDR3 is 10 amino acids. CDR3 sequence reads: CASRNYEQYF. DNA for the CDR3: TGTGCCAGCAGAAACTACGAGCAGTACTTC.

Concerning this clone itself: Germline is not matched at one junction end, which may reflect a read error. The chain links TRBV19 to TRBJ1-1, with D possibly being TRBD1 (5 bases). Germline V lookup: CDR1 LNHDA, CDR2 SQIVND (reference sequence). The length of the CDR3 is 12 residues. The CDR3 nucleotides read TGTGCCAGTAGTATGACCGGCACAGGCCTCCTCTTT. This encodes CASSMTGTGLLF.

V is TRBV5-4 and J is TRBJ1-3; D remains ambiguous. Trimming removed 4 bases at V and 0 bases at J, with 11 bases between. The length of the CDR3 is 15 residues. Germline CDR1 reads SGHNT; CDR2 reads YYREEE (reference sequence). CDR3 in DNA: TGTGCCAGCAGCCCCAATCCCGTCTCTGGAAACACCATATATTTT. It is translated as CASSPNPVSGNTIYF.

The gene calls are TRBV6-5 and TRBJ2-7; possible D gene TRBD1, 5 bases. V was cut by 4 bases and J by 1 base, with 11 bases left in between. There are 14 residues in the CDR3. The germline V gene encodes CDR1 MNHEY and CDR2 SVGAGI. CDR3 sequence reads: CASSSPDKSYEQYF. The CDR3 DNA sequence: TGTGCCAGCAGTTCCCCGGACAAATCCTACGAGCAGTACTTC.

The CDR3 DNA follows: TGCGCCAGCAATTCCGGGGGAGGCGAGAACACTGAAGCTTTCTTT. This translates into CASNSGGGENTEAFF. The chain employs TRBV5-1 and TRBJ1-1, with D tentatively TRBD1 (5 bases). Trimming shortened V by 6 bases and J by 1 base, and 16 bases separated the two germline ends. Germline CDR1 SGHRS, CDR2 YFSETQ. The CDR3 has 15 amino acids.

The chain is built from TRBV19 and TRBJ1-2; 8 nucleotides match TRBD1. This CDR3 contains 13 residues. J lost 8 bases, V lost 4 bases, and 6 bases had no gene match. Germline V gene sequence: CDR1 LNHDA, CDR2 SQIVND (reference sequence). The CDR3 loop reads CASSTGQVNGYTF. The CDR3 DNA reads as TGTGCCAGTAGTACGGGACAGGTTAACGGCTACACCTTC.

This clone was detected only once. V is TRBV6-6 and J is TRBJ2-7; D remains ambiguous. The germline V and J ends were trimmed by 0 bases and 7 bases, with 19 bases remaining between them. Per germline, CDR1 MNHNY and CDR2 SVGAGI (reference sequence). This CDR3 has 16 residues. The CDR3 here is CASSYSYLSAFGEQYF. The DNA of the CDR3 is TGTGCCAGCAGTTACTCGTACCTAAGTGCATTTGGGGAGCAGTACTTC.

The CDR3 protein is CASSSGTGGASKNIQYF. In nucleotides, the CDR3 is TGTGCCAGCAGTTCCGGGACAGGGGGCGCATCCAAAAACATTCAGTACTTC. V usage is TRBV25-1 and J usage is TRBJ2-4; TRBD1 agrees at 12 bases. V lost 5 bases and J lost 2; bases outside the gene matches: 7. This CDR3 region has 17 residues. CDR1 is MGHDK, CDR2 SYGVNS, per germline.

This clone occurred once. The chain recombines TRBV19 with TRBJ1-3; D remains unclear. Germline CDR1 and CDR2: LNHDA and SQIVND (reference sequence). V was shortened by 3 bases and J by 0 bases, with 15 bases between the two germline ends. The CDR3 sequence is 17 residues long. CDR3 sequence reads: CASSILASYRSGNTIYF. The DNA for the CDR3 is TGTGCCAGTAGTATTCTCGCCAGTTACCGCTCTGGAAACACCATATATTTT.

A note on this clone: The same CDR3 also results from other DNA sequences found in this sample. The chain has TRBV27 and TRBJ1-6, with TRBD1 as a possible D gene (5 bases). Per the germline V gene, CDR1 is MNHEY and CDR2 is SMNVEV (reference sequence). The length of the CDR3 is 12 residues. The V gene lost 8 bases and the J gene lost 8 bases, with 10 bases spanning the gap. The CDR3 DNA reads TGTGCCAGCGGGACGGGCTATTCACCCCTCCACTTT. It yields the protein CASGTGYSPLHF.